This passage covers 13 T cell receptor beta chains from one sample sequenced in a study of T cells in Graves' hyperthyroidism and ophthalmopathy (dated by TCRdb to between 2019 and 2020). The receptor library was made with multiplex PCR. Instrument used: Illumina HiSeq 2000. Amplification of TCR beta CDR3 regions was carried out from RNA transcripts. The TCR CDR3 was subjected to a first round of RT-PCR using the HTBI primer set and the Qiagen OneStep RT-PCR kit. The public reads were run again by TCRdb, first through fastp at Q25 and then through MiXCR, and only productive beta chains were kept. Rows are unified per CDR3 protein, each entry keeping the most common DNA and genes. The sample table shows a few hundred thousand distinct CDR3 sequences, and approximately 13% are seen once. The top ten clones comprise under 25% of the sample. The specimen was blood. The receptor source for this set is a man in his thirties or forties with Graves' hyperthyroidism that later progressed to Graves' ophthalmopathy.

The chain combines TRBV2 with TRBJ2-3, with TRBD2 matching over 8 bases. Germline V CDR1 and CDR2: SNHLY, FYNNEI. With 7 bases clipped from V and 2 bases from J, the junction kept 8 bases outside the gene matches. The CDR3 totals 15 residues. This CDR3 is CASNLQRENTDTQYF. DNA of the CDR3: TGTGCCAGCAACCTCCAGCGGGAGAACACAGATACGCAGTATTTT.

The chain joins TRBV19 to TRBJ1-1; 10 positions agree with TRBD1. CDR1 and CDR2 from the germline V gene are LNHDA and SQIVND (reference sequence). With V trimmed by 8 bases and J by 5 bases, 5 bases remained unmatched. This CDR3 spans 13 amino acids. CDR3 DNA sequence: TGTGCCAGTGATTGGACAGGGGGGACTGAAGCTTTCTTT. Translated: CASDWTGGTEAFF.

J is TRBJ2-2 and V is TRBV19; 7 bases are a match to TRBD2. There are 15 residues in the CDR3. Germline V lookup: CDR1 LNHDA, CDR2 SQIVND (reference sequence). V gave up 3 bases and J gave up 7 bases; unmatched junction bases: 8. Here the CDR3 DNA reads TGTGCCAGTAGTATCGTGGCAGGCGGGGGCGGGGAGCTGTTTTTT. It yields the protein CASSIVAGGGGELFF.

Many counts were recorded for this clonotype. This chain joins TRBV20-1 and TRBJ1-5, with a weak D call TRBD1 (5 bases). V lost 6 bases, J lost 5 bases, and 14 bases lay in between. The CDR3 extends over 13 amino acids. Germline CDR1 DFQATT, CDR2 SNEGSKA (reference sequence). CDR3 sequence (DNA): TGCAGTGCCACACCGGGACGGGATCAGCCCCAGCATTTT. It translates to CSATPGRDQPQHF.

At least ten counts were recorded for this clonotype. The chain employs TRBV2 and TRBJ2-7; D gene unclear. This CDR3 region has 13 residues. Trimming removed 1 base from V and 3 bases from J, with 7 bases in between. Germline V CDR1 and CDR2: SNHLY, FYNNEI. CDR3 loop: CASSEEWNYEQYF. The CDR3 DNA follows: TGTGCCAGCAGTGAAGAGTGGAACTACGAGCAGTACTTC.

CDR3: CASGRDFPPGDTQYF. CDR3 sequence (DNA): TGTGCCAGCGGACGGGACTTTCCCCCCGGGGATACGCAGTATTTT. V and J are TRBV12-3 or TRBV12-4 and TRBJ2-3; D perhaps matches TRBD2 (6 bases). This CDR3 is built from 15 residues. Trimming pared 8 bases from V and 6 bases from J, leaving 21 bases between.

The V and J genes are TRBV30 and TRBJ1-5, with D tentatively TRBD1 (5 bases). V lost 1 base and J lost 7, with 11 bases in between. Germline V gene sequence: CDR1 GTSNPN, CDR2 SVGIG (reference sequence). The CDR3 length is 13 residues. The CDR3 DNA is TGTGCCTGGAGTGGGCAGGGCATACAGCCCCAGCATTTT. It is translated as CAWSGQGIQPQHF.

At least ten counts were recorded for this clonotype. The chain is built from TRBV12-3 or TRBV12-4 and TRBJ2-7; 7 nucleotides align to TRBD2. With V trimmed by 4 bases and J by 2 bases, 5 bases remained unmatched. CDR3 length: 14 residues. The CDR3 DNA reads TGTGCCAGCAGTTGGGGGGGTACCCCCTACGAGCAGTACTTC. It encodes CASSWGGTPYEQYF.

This clonotype was found many times. CDR3 amino acids: CASTAGTGFHEQYF. The CDR3 coding sequence is TGTGCCAGCACCGCCGGGACTGGGTTTCACGAGCAGTACTTC. The gene calls are TRBV28 and TRBJ2-7, with a possible D match to TRBD2 (6 bases). The CDR3 spans 14 residues. Germline values: CDR1 MDHEN, CDR2 SYDVKM. Deletions cut 7 bases from V and 5 bases from J, with 18 bases between.

In its sample, this clonotype was seen a few times. The V and J genes are TRBV9 and TRBJ1-5; no clear D gene. The CDR3 contains 14 residues. With 7 bases removed from V and 0 bases from J, the gap between germline ends came to 11 bases. The V gene's germline CDR1 is SGDLS and CDR2 YYNGEE. The DNA for the CDR3 is TGTGCCAGCGGAAGGGATAATAGCAATCAGCCCCAGCATTTT. The encoded protein is CASGRDNSNQPQHF.

In this sample, this clonotype turned up many times. V gene TRBV12-3 or TRBV12-4 combines with J gene TRBJ1-1; 8 positions match TRBD1. The trim removed 5 bases at V and 4 bases at J, leaving 6 bases unmatched. This CDR3 is 14 amino acids long. The CDR3 sequence is CASSKYRGTTEAFF. The CDR3 DNA reads as TGTGCCAGCAGTAAATACAGGGGGACCACTGAAGCTTTCTTT.

This clonotype was seen at least ten times. This chain uses TRBV5-1 with TRBJ2-3; 8 nucleotides match TRBD2. CDR3 length equals 15 residues. The J segment lost 1 base and the V segment lost 3 bases, leaving 4 bases of the junction unmatched. Germline CDR1 reads SGHRS; CDR2 reads YFSETQ. The CDR3 sequence is CASSYPGGGTDTQYF. DNA for the CDR3: TGCGCCAGCAGCTACCCGGGGGGGGGCACAGATACGCAGTATTTT.

This clonotype was detected a few times. The chain employs TRBV20-1 and TRBJ1-5; unclear D gene. From germline, CDR1 is DFQATT and CDR2 SNEGSKA (reference sequence). The germline V and J ends were trimmed by 3 bases and 2 bases, with 8 bases remaining between them. The CDR3 covers 13 residues. The CDR3 coding sequence is TGCAGTGCTAGCTCTGCGGGCAATCAGCCCCAGCATTTT. Translation gives CSASSAGNQPQHF.